These T cell receptor beta chains were read from a single sample in a study of early T cells in non-severe SARS-CoV-2 infection. TCRdb re-analysed the 5' RACE reads in MiXCR, keeping a single row per CDR3 protein. The profile shows tens of thousands of distinct CDR3 sequences, about 11% of them singletons. The material sequenced was whole blood. All receptors come from an adult who was a healthcare worker with PCR-confirmed SARS-CoV-2 infection or an uninfected control (not recorded which). The CDR3 runs from the conserved cysteine through the conserved F or W. A D gene is named only where the DNA matches it firmly. Expanded clones get a size class; other rows say once, few or many, or leave the size out.

V	D	size	J	DNA	CDR3
TRBV20-1	TRBD1	many	TRBJ1-2	TGCAGTGCTAGAGGCAGGGGGAGTGACTATGGCTACACCTTC	CSARGRGSDYGYTF
TRBV12-3/TRBV12-4	-	few	TRBJ1-3	TGTGCCAGCAGTTTCAAGAAGGGTCCTGGAAACACCATATATTTT	CASSFKKGPGNTIYF
TRBV2	TRBD2	-	TRBJ2-1	TGTGCCAGCAGTGAAGGCCCACTAGCGGGAAGCAATGAGCAGTTCTTC	CASSEGPLAGSNEQFF
TRBV14	-	few	TRBJ1-1	TGTGCCAGCAGCCAAACACGGCTAGGGGAAGCTTTCTTT	CASSQTRLGEAFF
TRBV7-9	-	many	TRBJ2-1	TGTGCCAGCAGCTCTTCCTACTCCACCTACAATGAGCAGTTCTTC	CASSSSYSTYNEQFF
TRBV4-1	-	many	TRBJ2-1	TGCGCCAGCAGCCCGCAGACCCTCGCGGCAGGGCAGTTCTTC	CASSPQTLAAGQFF
TRBV6-1	-	-	TRBJ2-1	TGTGCCAGCATTCTTTACAATGAGCAGTTCTTC	CASILYNEQFF
TRBV28	TRBD1	once	TRBJ2-7	TGTGCCAGCAGTTCTCGGGACAGGGCTCGACCCCACGTCCACGAGCAGTACTTC	CASSSRDRARPHVHEQYF
TRBV3-1	TRBD2	few	TRBJ2-4	TGTACCAGCAGCCAAGAGCTTGGCGGGAGTGTGGGAAACATTCAGTACTTC	CTSSQELGGSVGNIQYF
TRBV2	TRBD2	few	TRBJ2-7	TGTGCCAGCAGGCAGACTAGCGGGAGTTACGAGCAGTACTTC	CASRQTSGSYEQYF
TRBV7-2	-	-	TRBJ2-5	TGTGCCAGCAGCTTAACCAGGGACCAAGGGACCCAGTACTTC	CASSLTRDQGTQYF
TRBV6-2/TRBV6-3	-	-	TRBJ2-3	TGTGCCAGCAGTCGGGACTCCTCAGATACGCAGTATTTT	CASSRDSSDTQYF
TRBV29-1	-	few	TRBJ2-5	TGCAGCGTTGCACAGGGCTCTGGAGGAGAGACCCAGTACTTC	CSVAQGSGGETQYF
TRBV20-1	TRBD2	few	TRBJ2-7	TGCAGTGCTGGAATAGCGGGAGGGCCTAACGAGCAGTACTTC	CSAGIAGGPNEQYF
TRBV11-2	TRBD1	-	TRBJ1-2	TGTGCCAGCAGCCTAATCCCCGGGACAGGGGACGGCTACACCTTC	CASSLIPGTGDGYTF
TRBV7-3	-	-	TRBJ2-1	TGTGCCAGCAGCTCGACCCGGGACTCAAATGAGCAGTTCTTC	CASSSTRDSNEQFF
TRBV20-1	-	-	TRBJ2-5	TGCCAGATTGGCAAGACCCAGTACTTC	CQIGKTQYF
TRBV4-3	TRBD2	many	TRBJ2-3	TGCGCCAGCAGCCAAGAAGGGGCGGGAGTGGATACGCAGTATTTT	CASSQEGAGVDTQYF
TRBV11-2	-	-	TRBJ1-1	TGTGCCAGCAGCTTCGGTCAGATGGATTCTTTCTTT	CASSFGQMDSFF
TRBV19	TRBD1	few	TRBJ1-2	TGTGCCAGTAGTATTGGACAGGGGGCCCTCTATGGCTACACCTTC	CASSIGQGALYGYTF
TRBV6-2/TRBV6-3	TRBD2	few	TRBJ2-7	TGTGCCAGCAGTTACTCGGCCGGGAGGTTCGAGCAGTACTTC	CASSYSAGRFEQYF
TRBV27	-	-	TRBJ1-6	TGTGCCAGCAGTCGGTCAGGGGTGGGGAATTCACCCCTCCACTTT	CASSRSGVGNSPLHF
TRBV7-9	-	-	TRBJ2-7	TGTGCCAGCAGCTTCACGGGGAGCACCTACGAGCAGTACTTC	CASSFTGSTYEQYF
TRBV6-6	-	-	TRBJ2-3	TGTGCCCACGGAGAGGCGTTCGATACGCAGTATTTT	CAHGEAFDTQYF
TRBV6-1	-	-	TRBJ1-2	TGTGCCAGCAGTGCCATACAGGGTTATGGCTACACCTTC	CASSAIQGYGYTF
TRBV7-9	-	few	TRBJ2-6	TGTGCCAGCAGCTTAGGAGACTCTGGGGCCAACGTCCTGACTTTC	CASSLGDSGANVLTF
TRBV6-1	-	-	TRBJ1-1	TGTGCCAGCAGCTTCCTCTGGGCAGCTTTCTTT	CASSFLWAAFF
TRBV7-6	-	many	TRBJ2-5	TGTGCCAGCAGCTCCCAAGCCTCGGGGATCGGGACCCAGTACTTC	CASSSQASGIGTQYF
TRBV28	-	-	TRBJ2-5	TGTGCCAGCAGTTTAAGGAGGGAGACCCAGTACTTC	CASSLRRETQYF
TRBV3-1	TRBD2	few	TRBJ2-7	TGTGCCAGCAGCCAAGATCAGGCGGGAGGACTATGGGGAGAGCAGTACTTC	CASSQDQAGGLWGEQYF
TRBV20-1	TRBD2	many	TRBJ2-1	TGCAGTGCTACTAGCGGCAATGAGCAGTTCTTC	CSATSGNEQFF
TRBV7-2	TRBD1	few	TRBJ2-7	TGTGCCAGCAGTCCCGACAGGGTCAGCGAGCAGTACTTC	CASSPDRVSEQYF
TRBV10-3	-	few	TRBJ2-3	TGTGCCATCAGTAAGTCAGATACGCAGTATTTT	CAISKSDTQYF
TRBV5-1	-	many	TRBJ2-1	TGCGCCAGCAGCTTGGGCTCAGGGGTCTCCTACAATGAGCAGTTCTTC	CASSLGSGVSYNEQFF
TRBV20-1	-	-	TRBJ2-1	TGCAGTGTAATCCCTCAGAGGGCCAATGAGCAGTTCTTC	CSVIPQRANEQFF
TRBV5-1	-	-	TRBJ1-2	TGCGCCAGCAGCCCGGACAGAACATATGGCTACACCTTC	CASSPDRTYGYTF
TRBV28	-	-	TRBJ1-3	TGTGCCAGCACCCCTACCGGGGCCAACTCTGGAAACACCATATATTTT	CASTPTGANSGNTIYF
TRBV27	-	few	TRBJ2-7	TGTGCCAGCAGTTCAGGAGGGTACGAGCAGTACTTC	CASSSGGYEQYF
TRBV4-1	-	many	TRBJ2-1	TGCGCCAGCAGCCGGACGGCCCGAACGACAGGCCAAAATGAGCAGTTCTTC	CASSRTARTTGQNEQFF
TRBV10-3	TRBD2	-	TRBJ2-3	TGTGCCATCAGTGCAGCGGGAGGGGATACGCAGTATTTT	CAISAAGGDTQYF
TRBV20-1	TRBD2	-	TRBJ2-1	TGCAGTGCTAGGGATTTACTAGCGGGGCATAATGAGCAGTTCTTC	CSARDLLAGHNEQFF
TRBV20-1	TRBD2	-	TRBJ2-1	TGCAGTGCTAGTTCCGGGACTAGTGTCAATGAGCAGTTCTTC	CSASSGTSVNEQFF
TRBV7-2	TRBD2	-	TRBJ2-1	TGTGCCAGCAGCTTATACCTCCTAGCGGGAGATAATGAGCAGTTCTTC	CASSLYLLAGDNEQFF
TRBV7-2	-	many	TRBJ2-4	TGTGCCAGCAGCTCCCGGGACCGTAACATTCAGTACTTC	CASSSRDRNIQYF